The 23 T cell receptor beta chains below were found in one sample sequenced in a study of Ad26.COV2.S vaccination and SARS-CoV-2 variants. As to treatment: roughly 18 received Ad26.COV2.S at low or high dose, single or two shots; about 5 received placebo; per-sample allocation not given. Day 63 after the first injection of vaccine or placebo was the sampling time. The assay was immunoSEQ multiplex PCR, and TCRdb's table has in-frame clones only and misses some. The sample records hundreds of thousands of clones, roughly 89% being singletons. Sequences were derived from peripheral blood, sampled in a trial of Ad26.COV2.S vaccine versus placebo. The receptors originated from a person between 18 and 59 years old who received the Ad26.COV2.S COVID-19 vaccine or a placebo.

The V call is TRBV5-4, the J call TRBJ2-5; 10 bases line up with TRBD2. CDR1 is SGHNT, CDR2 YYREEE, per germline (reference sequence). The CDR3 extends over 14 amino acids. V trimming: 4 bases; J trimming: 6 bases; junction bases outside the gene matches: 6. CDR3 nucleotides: TGTGCCAGCAGCCCTAATAGCGGGGGGAAGACCCAGTACTTC. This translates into CASSPNSGGKTQYF.

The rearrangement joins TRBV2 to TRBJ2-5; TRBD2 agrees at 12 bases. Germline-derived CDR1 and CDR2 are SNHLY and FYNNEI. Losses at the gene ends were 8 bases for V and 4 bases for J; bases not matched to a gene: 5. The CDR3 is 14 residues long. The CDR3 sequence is CASERLAGAETQYF. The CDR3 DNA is TGTGCCAGCGAAAGACTAGCGGGGGCAGAGACCCAGTACTTC.

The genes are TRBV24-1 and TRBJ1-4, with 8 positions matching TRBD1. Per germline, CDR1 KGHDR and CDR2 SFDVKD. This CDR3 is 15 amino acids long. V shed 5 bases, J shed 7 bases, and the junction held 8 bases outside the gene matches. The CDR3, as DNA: TGTGCCACCAGTGCCTCAACAGGGGGGGGTGAAAAACTGTTTTTT. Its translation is CATSASTGGGEKLFF.

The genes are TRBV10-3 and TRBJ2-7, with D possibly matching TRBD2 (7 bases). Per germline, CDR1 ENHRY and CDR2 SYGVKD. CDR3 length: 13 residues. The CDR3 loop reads CEGGGAPSYEQYV. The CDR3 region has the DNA TGTGAGGGAGGGGGGGCTCCATCCTACGAGCAGTACGTC.

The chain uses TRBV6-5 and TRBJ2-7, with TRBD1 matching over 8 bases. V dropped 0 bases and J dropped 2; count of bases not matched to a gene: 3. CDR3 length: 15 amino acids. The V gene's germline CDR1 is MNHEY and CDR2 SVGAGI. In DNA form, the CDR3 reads TGTGCCAGCAGTTACTCGGGGACAGGTACCTACGAGCAGTACTTC. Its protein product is CASSYSGTGTYEQYF.

The CDR3 bases are TGTGCCAGTAGTATGTCGGCAGGTGTGAGCACTGAAGCTTTCTTT. Amino acid sequence: CASSMSAGVSTEAFF. The V gene is TRBV19, the J gene TRBJ1-1; D is ambiguous. The V gene lost 3 bases and the J gene lost 4 bases, with 15 bases spanning the gap. Germline V gene data show CDR1 as LNHDA and CDR2 as SQIVND (reference sequence). The CDR3 runs to 15 residues. The complete variable domain, with remaining parts taken from reference TRBV19 and TRBJ1-1, reads DGGITQSPKYLFRKEGQNVTLSCEQNLNHDAMYWYRQDPGQGLRLIYYSQIVNDFQKGDIAEGYSVSREKKESFPLTVTSAQKNPTAFYLCASSMSAGVSTEAFFGQGTRLTVV.

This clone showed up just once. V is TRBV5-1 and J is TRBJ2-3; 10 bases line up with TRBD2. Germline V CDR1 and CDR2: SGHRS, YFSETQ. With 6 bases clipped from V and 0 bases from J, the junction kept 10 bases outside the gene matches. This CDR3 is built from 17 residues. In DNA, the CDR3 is TGCGCCAGCAAAGTTCTAGCGGGGGCCCCTAGCACAGATACGCAGTATTTT. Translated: CASKVLAGAPSTDTQYF.

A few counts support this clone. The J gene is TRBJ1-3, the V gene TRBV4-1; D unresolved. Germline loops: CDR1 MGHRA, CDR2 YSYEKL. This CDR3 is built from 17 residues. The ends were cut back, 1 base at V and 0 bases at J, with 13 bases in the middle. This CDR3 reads CASSQGRRSYSGNTIYF. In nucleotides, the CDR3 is TGCGCCAGCAGCCAAGGGCGGCGGTCTTACTCTGGAAACACCATATATTTT.

DNA for the CDR3: TGTGCCAGCGGGGTCACTAATTCACCCCTCCACTTT. Protein product: CASGVTNSPLHF. V and J are TRBV6-5 and TRBJ1-6; D is undetermined. CDR1 MNHEY and CDR2 SVGAGI come from the germline V gene. The CDR3 consists of 12 residues. Trimming cost V 8 bases and J 6 bases, with 8 bases left between them.

Here the CDR3 reads CASSASDRGNTEAFF. The CDR3 nucleotides are TGTGCCAGTAGTGCCTCCGACAGGGGAAACACTGAAGCTTTCTTT. V usage is TRBV19 and J usage is TRBJ1-1; 8 bases match TRBD1. CDR1 is LNHDA and CDR2 is SQIVND in the germline V gene (reference sequence). The CDR3 loop spans 15 amino acids. V was pared by 5 bases and J by 2 bases, with 7 bases of the junction left unmatched.

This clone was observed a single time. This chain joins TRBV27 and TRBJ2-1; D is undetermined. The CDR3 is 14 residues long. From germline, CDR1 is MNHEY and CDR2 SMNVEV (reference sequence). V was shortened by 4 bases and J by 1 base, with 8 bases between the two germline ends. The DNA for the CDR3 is TGTGCCAGCAGTTCCGACTCATCCTACAATGAGCAGTTCTTC. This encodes CASSSDSSYNEQFF.

This CDR3 reads CAWIPGGRPFF. For the CDR3, the DNA is TGTGCCTGGATCCCTGGAGGACGTCCCTTCTTT. This chain connects TRBV30 to TRBJ1-1; no reliable D call. This CDR3 has 11 amino acids. CDR1 and CDR2 from the germline V gene are GTSNPN and SVGIG (reference sequence). Trimming removed 4 bases from V and 14 bases from J, with 17 bases in between.

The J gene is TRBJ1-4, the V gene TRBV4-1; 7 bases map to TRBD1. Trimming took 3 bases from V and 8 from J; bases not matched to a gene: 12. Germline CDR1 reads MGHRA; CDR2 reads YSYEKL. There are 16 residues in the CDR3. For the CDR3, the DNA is TGCGCCAGCAGCCAGGAGGGGACTAGGGGGCGCGAAAAACTGTTTTTT. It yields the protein CASSQEGTRGREKLFF.

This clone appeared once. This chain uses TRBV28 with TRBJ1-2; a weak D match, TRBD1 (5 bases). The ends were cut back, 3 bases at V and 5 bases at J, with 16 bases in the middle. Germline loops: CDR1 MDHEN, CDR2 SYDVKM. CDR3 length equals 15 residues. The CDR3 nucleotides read TGTGCCAGCAGTTTGGGAGGGCAGGGCCTATATGGCTACACCTTC. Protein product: CASSLGGQGLYGYTF.

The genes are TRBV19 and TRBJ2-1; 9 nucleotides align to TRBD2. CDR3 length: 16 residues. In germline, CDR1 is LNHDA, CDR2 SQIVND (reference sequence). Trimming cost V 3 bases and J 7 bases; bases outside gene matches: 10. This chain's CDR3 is CASSIRLADYQNEQFF. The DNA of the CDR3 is TGTGCCAGTAGTATCAGACTAGCGGACTACCAAAATGAGCAGTTCTTC.

In nucleotides, the CDR3 is TGTGCCAGCAGCGTACGACCCTCTGAGCAGTTCTTC. This gives the protein CASSVRPSEQFF. The chain uses TRBV9 and TRBJ2-1, with D uncertain. V was trimmed by 1 base and J by 9 bases, leaving 8 bases between them. Germline lookup yields CDR1 SGDLS and CDR2 YYNGEE. The CDR3 consists of 12 residues.

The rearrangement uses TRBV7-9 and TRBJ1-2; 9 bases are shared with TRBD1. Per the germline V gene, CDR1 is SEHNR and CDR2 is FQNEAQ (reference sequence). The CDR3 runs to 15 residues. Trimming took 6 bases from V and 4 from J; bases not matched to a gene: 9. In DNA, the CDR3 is TGTGCCAGCAGTTTCCGGGACAGGGTGGCCTATGGCTACACCTTC. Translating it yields CASSFRDRVAYGYTF.

The CDR3 region is CASSLGTYEQYF. CDR3 coding DNA: TGTGCCAGCAGCTTGGGGACCTACGAGCAGTACTTC. V and J are TRBV5-4 and TRBJ2-7, with unresolved D. CDR1 is SGHNT and CDR2 is YYREEE in the germline V gene (reference sequence). V lost 0 bases and J lost 2, with 3 bases in between. The CDR3 consists of 12 residues.

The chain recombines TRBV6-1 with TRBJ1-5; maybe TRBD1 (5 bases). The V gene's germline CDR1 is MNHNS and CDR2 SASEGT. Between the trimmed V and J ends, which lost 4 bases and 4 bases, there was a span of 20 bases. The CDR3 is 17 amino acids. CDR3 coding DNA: TGTGCCAGCAGTGCGGTAGGGGCTTTCCCTGATAATCAGCCCCAGCATTTT. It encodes CASSAVGAFPDNQPQHF.

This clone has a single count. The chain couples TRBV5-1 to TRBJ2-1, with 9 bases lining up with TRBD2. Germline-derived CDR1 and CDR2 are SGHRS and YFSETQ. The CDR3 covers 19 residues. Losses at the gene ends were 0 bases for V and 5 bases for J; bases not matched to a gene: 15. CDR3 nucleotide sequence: TGCGCCAGCAGCTTGGGGAGACCTACGGGACTAGCTGTCGACAATGAGCAGTTCTTC. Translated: CASSLGRPTGLAVDNEQFF.

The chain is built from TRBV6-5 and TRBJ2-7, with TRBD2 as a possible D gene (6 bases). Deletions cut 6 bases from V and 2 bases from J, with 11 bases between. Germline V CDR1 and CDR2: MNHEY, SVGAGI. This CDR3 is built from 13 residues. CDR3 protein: CASRRDLTYEQYF. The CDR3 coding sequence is TGTGCCAGCAGGCGGGACCTTACCTACGAGCAGTACTTC.

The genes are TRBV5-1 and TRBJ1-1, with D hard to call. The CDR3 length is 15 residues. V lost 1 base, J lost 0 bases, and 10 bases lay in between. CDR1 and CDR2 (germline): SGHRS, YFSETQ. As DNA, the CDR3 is TGCGCCAGCAGCTTGCTTGGCCAGCTGAACACTGAAGCTTTCTTT. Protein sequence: CASSLLGQLNTEAFF.

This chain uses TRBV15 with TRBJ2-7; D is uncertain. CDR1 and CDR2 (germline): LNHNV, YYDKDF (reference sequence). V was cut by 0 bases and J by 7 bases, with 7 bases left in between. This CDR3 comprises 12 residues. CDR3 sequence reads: CATSRDRGEQYF. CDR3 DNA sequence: TGTGCCACCAGCAGAGATCGAGGAGAGCAGTACTTC. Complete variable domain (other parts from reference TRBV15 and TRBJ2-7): DAMVIQNPRYQVTQFGKPVTLSCSQTLNHNVMYWYQQKSSQAPKLLFHYYDKDFNNEADTPDNFQSRRPNTSFCFLDIRSPGLGDTAMYLCATSRDRGEQYFGPGTRLTVT.